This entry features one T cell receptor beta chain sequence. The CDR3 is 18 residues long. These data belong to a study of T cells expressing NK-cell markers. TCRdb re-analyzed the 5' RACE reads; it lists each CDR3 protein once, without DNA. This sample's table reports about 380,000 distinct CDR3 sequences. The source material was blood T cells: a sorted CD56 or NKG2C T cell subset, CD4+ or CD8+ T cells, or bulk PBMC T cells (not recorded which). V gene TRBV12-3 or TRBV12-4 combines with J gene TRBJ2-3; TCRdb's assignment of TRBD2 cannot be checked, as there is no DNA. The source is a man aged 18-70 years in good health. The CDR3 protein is CASSPEPLAGGHTDTQYF.